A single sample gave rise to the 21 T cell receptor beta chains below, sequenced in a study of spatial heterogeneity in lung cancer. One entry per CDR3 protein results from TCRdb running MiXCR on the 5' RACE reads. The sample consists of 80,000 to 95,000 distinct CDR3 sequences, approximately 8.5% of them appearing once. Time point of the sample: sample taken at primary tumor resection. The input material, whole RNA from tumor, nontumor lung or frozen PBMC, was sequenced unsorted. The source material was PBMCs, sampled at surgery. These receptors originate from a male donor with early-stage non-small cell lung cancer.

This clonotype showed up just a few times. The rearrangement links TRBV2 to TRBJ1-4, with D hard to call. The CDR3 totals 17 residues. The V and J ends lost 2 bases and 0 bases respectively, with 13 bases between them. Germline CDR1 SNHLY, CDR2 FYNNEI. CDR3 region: CASSERQTSSTNEKLFF. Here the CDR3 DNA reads TGTGCCAGCAGTGAAAGGCAGACCAGCTCAACTAATGAAAAACTGTTTTTT. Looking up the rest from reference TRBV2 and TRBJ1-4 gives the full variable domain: EPEVTQTPSHQVTQMGQEVILRCVPISNHLYFYWYRQILGQKVEFLVSFYNNEISEKSEIFDDQFSVERPDGSNFTLKIRSTKLEDSAMYFCASSERQTSSTNEKLFFGSGTQLSVL.

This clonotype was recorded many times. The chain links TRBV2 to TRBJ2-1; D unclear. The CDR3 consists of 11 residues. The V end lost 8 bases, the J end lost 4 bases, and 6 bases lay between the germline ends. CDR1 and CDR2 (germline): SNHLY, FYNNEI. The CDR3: CASGPYNEQFF. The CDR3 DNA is TGTGCCAGCGGCCCATACAATGAGCAGTTCTTC.

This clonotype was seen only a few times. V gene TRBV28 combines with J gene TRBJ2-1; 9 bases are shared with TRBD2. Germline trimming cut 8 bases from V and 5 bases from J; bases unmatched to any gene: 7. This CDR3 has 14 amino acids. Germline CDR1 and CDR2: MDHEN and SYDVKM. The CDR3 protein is CASRQLAGNNEQFF. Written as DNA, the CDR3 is TGTGCCAGCCGCCAGCTAGCGGGAAACAATGAGCAGTTCTTC.

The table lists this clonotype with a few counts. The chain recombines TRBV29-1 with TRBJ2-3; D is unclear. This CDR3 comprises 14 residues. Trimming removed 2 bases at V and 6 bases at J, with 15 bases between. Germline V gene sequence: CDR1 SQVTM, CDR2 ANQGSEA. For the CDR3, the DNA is TGCAGCGTTGAACTTGCCACGCTAGGGGATACGCAGTATTTT. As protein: CSVELATLGDTQYF.

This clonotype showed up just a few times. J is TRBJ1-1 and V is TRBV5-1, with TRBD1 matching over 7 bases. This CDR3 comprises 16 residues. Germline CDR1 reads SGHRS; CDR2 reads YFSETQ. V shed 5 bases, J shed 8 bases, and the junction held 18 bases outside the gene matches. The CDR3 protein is CASSATGPPIGGEAFF. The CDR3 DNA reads TGCGCCAGCAGTGCGACAGGGCCCCCCATTGGGGGAGAAGCTTTCTTT.

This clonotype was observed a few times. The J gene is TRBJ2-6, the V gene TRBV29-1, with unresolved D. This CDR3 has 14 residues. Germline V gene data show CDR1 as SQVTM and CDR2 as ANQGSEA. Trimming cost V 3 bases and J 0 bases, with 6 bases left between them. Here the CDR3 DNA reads TGCAGCGTTGACACCAGCTCTGGGGCCAACGTCCTGACTTTC. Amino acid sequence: CSVDTSSGANVLTF.

The CDR3 DNA reads TGTGCCAGCTCACCACGCGGCAGTAACTATGGCTACACCTTC. Protein product: CASSPRGSNYGYTF. The chain uses TRBV18 and TRBJ1-2; no reliable D call. The CDR3 has 14 amino acids. V lost 1 base, J lost 1 base, and 7 bases lay in between. From germline, CDR1 is KGHSH and CDR2 LQKENI.

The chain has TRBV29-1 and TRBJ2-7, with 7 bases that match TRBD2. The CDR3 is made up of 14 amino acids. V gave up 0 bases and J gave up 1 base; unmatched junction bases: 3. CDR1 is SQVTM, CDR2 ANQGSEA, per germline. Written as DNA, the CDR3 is TGCAGCGTTGAAGATCCTAGCGGTTCCTACGAGCAGTACTTC. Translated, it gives CSVEDPSGSYEQYF.

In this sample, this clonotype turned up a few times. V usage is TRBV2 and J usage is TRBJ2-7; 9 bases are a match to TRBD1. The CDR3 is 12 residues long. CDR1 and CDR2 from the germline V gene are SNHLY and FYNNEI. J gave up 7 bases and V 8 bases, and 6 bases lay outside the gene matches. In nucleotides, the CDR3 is TGTGCCAGCGGGGGGACAGGGTGGGAGCAGTACTTC. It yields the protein CASGGTGWEQYF. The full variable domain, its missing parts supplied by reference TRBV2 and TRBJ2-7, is EPEVTQTPSHQVTQMGQEVILRCVPISNHLYFYWYRQILGQKVEFLVSFYNNEISEKSEIFDDQFSVERPDGSNFTLKIRSTKLEDSAMYFCASGGTGWEQYFGPGTRLTVT.

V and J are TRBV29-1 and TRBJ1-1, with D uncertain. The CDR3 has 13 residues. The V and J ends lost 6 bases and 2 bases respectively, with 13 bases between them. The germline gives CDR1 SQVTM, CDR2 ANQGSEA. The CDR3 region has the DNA TGCAGCGTATCAGCGAGAATCAACACTGAAGCTTTCTTT. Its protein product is CSVSARINTEAFF.

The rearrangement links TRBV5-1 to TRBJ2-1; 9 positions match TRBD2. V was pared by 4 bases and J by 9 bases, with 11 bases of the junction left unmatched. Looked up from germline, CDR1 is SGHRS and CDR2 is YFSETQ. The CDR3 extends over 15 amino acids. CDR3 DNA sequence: TGCGCCAGCAGCCCCGGGACTAGCCTTCGACTTGAGCAGTTCTTC. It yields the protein CASSPGTSLRLEQFF.

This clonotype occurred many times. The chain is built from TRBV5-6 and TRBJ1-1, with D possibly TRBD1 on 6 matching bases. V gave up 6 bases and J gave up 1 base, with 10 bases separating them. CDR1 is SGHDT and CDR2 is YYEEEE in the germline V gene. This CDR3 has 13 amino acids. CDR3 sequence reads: CASNTGRNTEAFF. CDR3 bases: TGTGCCAGCAATACAGGGCGGAACACTGAAGCTTTCTTT.

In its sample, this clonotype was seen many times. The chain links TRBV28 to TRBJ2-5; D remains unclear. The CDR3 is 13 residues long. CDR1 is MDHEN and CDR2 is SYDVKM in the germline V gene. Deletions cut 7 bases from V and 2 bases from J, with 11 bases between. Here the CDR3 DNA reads TGTGCCAGCACCAGGACGATACAAGAGACCCAGTACTTC. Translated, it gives CASTRTIQETQYF.

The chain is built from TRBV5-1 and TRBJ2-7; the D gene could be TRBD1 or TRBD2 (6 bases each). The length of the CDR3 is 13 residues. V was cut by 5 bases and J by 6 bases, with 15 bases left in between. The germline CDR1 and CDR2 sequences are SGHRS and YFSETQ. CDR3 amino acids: CASSSDEGGEQYF. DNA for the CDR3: TGCGCCAGCAGTTCGGACGAGGGGGGCGAGCAGTACTTC. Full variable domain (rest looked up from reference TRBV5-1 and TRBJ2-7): KAGVTQTPRYLIKTRGQQVTLSCSPISGHRSVSWYQQTPGQGLQFLFEYFSETQRNKGNFPGRFSGRQFSNSRSEMNVSTLELGDSALYLCASSSDEGGEQYFGPGTRLTVT.

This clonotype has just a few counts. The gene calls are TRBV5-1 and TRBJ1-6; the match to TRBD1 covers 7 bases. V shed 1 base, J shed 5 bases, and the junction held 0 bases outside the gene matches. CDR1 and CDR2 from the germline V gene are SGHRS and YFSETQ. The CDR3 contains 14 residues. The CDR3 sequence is CASSLTGDNSPLHF. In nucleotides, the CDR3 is TGCGCCAGCAGCTTGACAGGGGATAATTCACCCCTCCACTTT.

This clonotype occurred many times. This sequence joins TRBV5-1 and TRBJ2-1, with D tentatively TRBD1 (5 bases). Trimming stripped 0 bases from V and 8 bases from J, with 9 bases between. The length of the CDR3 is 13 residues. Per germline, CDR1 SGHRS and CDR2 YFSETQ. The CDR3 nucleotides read TGCGCCAGCAGCTTGGACAGGAGCGATGAGCAGTTCTTC. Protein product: CASSLDRSDEQFF.

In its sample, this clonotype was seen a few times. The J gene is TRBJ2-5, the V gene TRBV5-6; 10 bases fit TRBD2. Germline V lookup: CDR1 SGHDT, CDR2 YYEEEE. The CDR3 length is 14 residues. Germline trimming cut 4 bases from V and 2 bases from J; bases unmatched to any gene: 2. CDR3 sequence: CASSTGLAQETQYF. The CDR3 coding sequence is TGTGCCAGCAGCACGGGACTAGCGCAAGAGACCCAGTACTTC.

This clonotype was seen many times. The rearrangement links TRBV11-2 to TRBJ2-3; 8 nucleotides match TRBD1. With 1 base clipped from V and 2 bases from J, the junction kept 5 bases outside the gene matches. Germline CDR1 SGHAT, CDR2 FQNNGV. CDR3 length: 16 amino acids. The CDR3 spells CASSLGWDRYTDTQYF. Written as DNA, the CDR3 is TGTGCCAGCAGCTTAGGGTGGGACAGGTACACAGATACGCAGTATTTT.

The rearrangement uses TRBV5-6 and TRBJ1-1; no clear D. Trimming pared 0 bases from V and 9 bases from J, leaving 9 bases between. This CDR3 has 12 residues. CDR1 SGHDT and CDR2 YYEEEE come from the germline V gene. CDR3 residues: CASSLGNTQAFF. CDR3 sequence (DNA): TGTGCCAGCAGCTTGGGGAATACCCAAGCTTTCTTT.

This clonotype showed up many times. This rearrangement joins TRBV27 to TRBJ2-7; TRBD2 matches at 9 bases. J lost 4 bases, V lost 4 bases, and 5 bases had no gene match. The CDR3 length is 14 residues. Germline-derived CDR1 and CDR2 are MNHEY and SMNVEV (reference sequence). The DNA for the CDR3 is TGTGCCAGCAGTTCCTCGGCGGGAGGGTACGAGCAGTACTTC. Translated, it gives CASSSSAGGYEQYF.

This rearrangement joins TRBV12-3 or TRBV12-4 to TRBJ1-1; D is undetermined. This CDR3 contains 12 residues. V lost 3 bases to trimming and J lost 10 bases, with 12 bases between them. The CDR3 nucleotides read TGTGCCAGCAGTTTCAAGGTACGAGGAGCTTTCTTT. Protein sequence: CASSFKVRGAFF.